One and the same sample provided the 25 T cell receptor beta chains below, sequenced in a study of shared T cell receptors in the human thymus. TCRdb keeps only in-frame clones here, not all; method: immunoSEQ multiplex PCR. Among hundreds of thousands of clones, around 78% were seen once, and the ten largest hold more than 0.01%. These data also featured in a second study, about human thymus T cells.

Sequencing used thymocytes. The receptors shown here come from a boy under two years old with a congenital heart defect.

The V call is TRBV4-3, the J call TRBJ2-7; the match to TRBD2 covers 14 bases. Germline V CDR1 and CDR2: LGHNA, YSLEER. Losses at the gene ends were 1 base for V and 5 bases for J; bases not matched to a gene: 1. The CDR3 has 15 amino acids. The CDR3 loop reads CASSQAGLAGDEQYF. The CDR3 DNA follows: TGCGCCAGCAGCCAAGCGGGACTAGCGGGAGACGAGCAGTACTTC.

V gene TRBV4-3 combines with J gene TRBJ2-1; TRBD2 matches 11 bases. Germline V gives CDR1 LGHNA, CDR2 YSLEER. V was clipped by 3 bases and J by 6 bases; unmatched bases: 7. The CDR3 sequence is 16 residues long. The CDR3 bases are TGCGCCAGCAGCCAGACGACTAGCGGGATTCCCAATGAGCAGTTCTTC. It codes for CASSQTTSGIPNEQFF.

The chain carries TRBV29-1 and TRBJ2-7; 10 nucleotides align to TRBD1. Germline V CDR1 and CDR2: SQVTM, ANQGSEA. The CDR3 runs to 15 residues. V lost 5 bases, J lost 5 bases, and 12 bases stayed unmatched. CDR3 DNA: TGCAGCGTTCGTTCCCCGGGACAGGGGTCCCACGAGCAGTACTTC. Residues: CSVRSPGQGSHEQYF.

This clone was counted only a few times. The V gene is TRBV27, the J gene TRBJ2-7; TRBD2 agrees at 12 bases. CDR1 and CDR2 from the germline V gene are MNHEY and SMNVEV (reference sequence). V was clipped by 1 base and J by 5 bases; unmatched bases: 6. The CDR3 covers 16 residues. The CDR3 sequence: CASSLFPTSGSNEQYF. CDR3 nucleotides: TGTGCCAGCAGTTTATTCCCGACTAGCGGGAGTAACGAGCAGTACTTC.

The sample holds a few counts of this clone. The chain employs TRBV19 and TRBJ1-2, with D possibly TRBD1 on 5 matching bases. This CDR3 comprises 16 residues. V shed 2 bases and J shed 4 bases, with 17 bases lying between them. From germline, CDR1 is LNHDA and CDR2 SQIVND (reference sequence). CDR3 nucleotides: TGTGCCAGTAGTATAAAAGGTACAGGCCGAGTCTATGGCTACACCTTC. It is translated as CASSIKGTGRVYGYTF.

The rearrangement uses TRBV7-2 and TRBJ2-7; 13 positions match TRBD2. The junction had 15 bases not matched to a gene; V was cut back by 5 bases and J by 5 bases. The CDR3 contains 18 residues. Germline values: CDR1 SGHTA, CDR2 FQGNSA. CDR3 sequence (DNA): TGTGCCAGCAGCCCCTTCCAACCACCTGGACTAGCGGGAGACGAGCAGTACTTC. Translating gives CASSPFQPPGLAGDEQYF. Drawing the rest from reference TRBV7-2 and TRBJ2-7, the complete variable domain is GAGVSQSPSNKVTEKGKDVELRCDPISGHTALYWYRQSLGQGLEFLIYFQGNSAPDKSGLPSDRFSAERTGGSVSTLTIQRTQQEDSAVYLCASSPFQPPGLAGDEQYFGPGTRLTVT.

This clone was found a few times. The chain combines TRBV5-4 with TRBJ2-3; no clear D gene. V gave up 4 bases and J gave up 1 base, with 4 bases separating them. CDR1 SGHNT and CDR2 YYREEE come from the germline V gene (reference sequence). CDR3 length: 12 residues. The CDR3 protein is CASSPRTDTQYF. For the CDR3, the DNA is TGTGCCAGCAGCCCTCGCACAGATACGCAGTATTTT.

The chain is built from TRBV5-1 and TRBJ2-1; 10 bases are shared with TRBD2. CDR3 size: 21 residues. CDR1 SGHRS and CDR2 YFSETQ come from the germline V gene. V shed 1 base and J 0 bases; nucleotides not matched to a gene: 16. In nucleotides, the CDR3 is TGCGCCAGCAGCTTGAAACCATGGGTAGCGGGAGGTCTCAGCTCCTACAATGAGCAGTTCTTC. Encoded protein: CASSLKPWVAGGLSSYNEQFF. The entire variable domain, with the rest obtained from reference TRBV5-1 and TRBJ2-1, is as follows: KAGVTQTPRYLIKTRGQQVTLSCSPISGHRSVSWYQQTPGQGLQFLFEYFSETQRNKGNFPGRFSGRQFSNSRSEMNVSTLELGDSALYLCASSLKPWVAGGLSSYNEQFFGPGTRLTVL.

Only one count was recorded for this clone. V usage is TRBV5-1 and J usage is TRBJ2-7, with TRBD1 matching over 11 bases. The CDR3 is 14 residues long. CDR1 SGHRS and CDR2 YFSETQ come from the germline V gene. The ends lost 7 bases at V and 5 bases at J; junction bases unmatched: 8. The CDR3 reads CASVRRTGGDEQYF. The CDR3 DNA follows: TGCGCCAGCGTCCGCAGGACAGGGGGCGACGAGCAGTACTTC.

This chain joins TRBV7-2 and TRBJ2-7, with a tentative D call TRBD2 (7 bases). Looked up from germline, CDR1 is SGHTA and CDR2 is FQGNSA. V was pared by 1 base and J by 2 bases, with 12 bases between. The CDR3 sequence is 15 residues long. CDR3 in DNA: TGTGCCAGCAGCTTAGTCAAGCGGGACACCTACGAGCAGTACTTC. Its protein product is CASSLVKRDTYEQYF.

The CDR3 bases are TGTGCCAGCAGCCGTACTGGAGCCATATATTTT. Residues: CASSRTGAIYF. The V and J genes are TRBV7-8 and TRBJ1-3; D is unclear. Trimming removed 5 bases at V and 11 bases at J, with 10 bases between. This CDR3 is built from 11 residues. Germline V gene sequence: CDR1 SGHVS, CDR2 FQNEAQ.

This clone appeared a few times. The chain recombines TRBV15 with TRBJ2-3; 7 nucleotides align to TRBD1. This CDR3 is built from 16 residues. In germline, CDR1 is LNHNV, CDR2 YYDKDF (reference sequence). V dropped 1 base and J dropped 0; count of bases not matched to a gene: 4. The CDR3, as DNA: TGTGCCACCAGCAGAGGACAGGGCCCTAGCACAGATACGCAGTATTTT. Its translation is CATSRGQGPSTDTQYF.

The table lists this clone with a count of one. The gene calls are TRBV25-1 and TRBJ1-1; possible D gene TRBD1, 6 bases. The CDR3 spans 16 residues. V dropped 3 bases and J dropped 0 bases, with 14 bases sitting between them. Per the germline V gene, CDR1 is MGHDK and CDR2 is SYGVNS. CDR3 bases: TGTGCCAGCAGTGACGGGGGGCGGGGGTTGAACACTGAAGCTTTCTTT. Its protein is CASSDGGRGLNTEAFF.

This chain uses TRBV5-1 with TRBJ2-1, with D hard to call. CDR1 SGHRS and CDR2 YFSETQ come from the germline V gene. The CDR3 runs to 16 residues. Trimming shortened V by 3 bases and J by 0 bases, and 13 bases separated the two germline ends. CDR3 coding DNA: TGCGCCAGCAGCTCGCCGAGGTCGAGCTCCTACAATGAGCAGTTCTTC. The encoded protein is CASSSPRSSSYNEQFF.

This chain uses TRBV6-5 with TRBJ2-1; 7 bases align to TRBD2. The J segment lost 3 bases and the V segment lost 5 bases, leaving 4 bases of the junction unmatched. The CDR3 has 14 residues. Germline V CDR1 and CDR2: MNHEY, SVGAGI. The CDR3 sequence: CASSGGGDYNEQFF. As DNA, the CDR3 is TGTGCCAGCAGTGGGGGAGGGGACTACAATGAGCAGTTCTTC.

The genes are TRBV12-5 and TRBJ2-7, with 11 positions matching TRBD2. The germline gives CDR1 LGHNT, CDR2 FRNRAP. The V segment lost 1 base and the J segment 8 bases; nucleotides outside the gene matches: 10. The CDR3 is 16 amino acids. The CDR3 DNA reads as TGTGCTAGTGGTTTGGCCCAGACTAGCGGGATTGTCAAGCAGTACTTC. It is translated as CASGLAQTSGIVKQYF.

V usage is TRBV19 and J usage is TRBJ2-1, with D hard to call. V dropped 7 bases and J dropped 0 bases, with 16 bases sitting between them. Germline V gives CDR1 LNHDA, CDR2 SQIVND (reference sequence). The CDR3 covers 16 residues. CDR3 nucleotide sequence: TGTGCCAGTACCGAAACACGATTTTCCTCCTACAATGAGCAGTTCTTC. This gives the protein CASTETRFSSYNEQFF.

The chain is built from TRBV7-2 and TRBJ2-6; D unclear. CDR1 and CDR2 from the germline V gene are SGHTA and FQGNSA. Trimming removed 6 bases at V and 0 bases at J, with 6 bases between. The CDR3 runs 14 residues. The CDR3 region is CASRRRSGANVLTF. Here the CDR3 DNA reads TGTGCCAGCAGGCGGCGCTCTGGGGCCAACGTCCTGACTTTC.

The chain employs TRBV29-1 and TRBJ2-7; 9 positions match TRBD1. This CDR3 region has 13 residues. V shed 0 bases, J shed 7 bases, and the junction held 4 bases outside the gene matches. Germline V gives CDR1 SQVTM, CDR2 ANQGSEA. The CDR3 region is CSVEENRGREQYF. The CDR3 region has the DNA TGCAGCGTTGAAGAGAACAGGGGGCGGGAGCAGTACTTC.

The chain is built from TRBV6-6 and TRBJ1-1, with 7 nucleotides matching TRBD1. The V and J ends lost 0 bases and 3 bases, in that order; junction bases with no gene match: 7. Germline V gene sequence: CDR1 MNHNY, CDR2 SVGAGI (reference sequence). The CDR3 loop spans 16 amino acids. CDR3 protein: CASSYSAETGDTEAFF. Written as DNA, the CDR3 is TGTGCCAGCAGTTACTCGGCGGAAACAGGGGACACTGAAGCTTTCTTT.

The chain has TRBV6-1 and TRBJ2-7, with 9 bases identical to TRBD2. Germline V gives CDR1 MNHNS, CDR2 SASEGT. After removal of 2 bases from V and 0 bases from J, the junction contained 17 bases not matched to a gene. This CDR3 spans 20 amino acids. CDR3 DNA sequence: TGTGCCAGCAGTGAAACGGCCCTCCCACTAGCGGGCGATAACTCCTACGAGCAGTACTTC. As protein: CASSETALPLAGDNSYEQYF.

The rearrangement joins TRBV28 to TRBJ1-1; D perhaps matches TRBD1 (5 bases). The CDR3 consists of 16 residues. Trimming removed 3 bases from V and 4 bases from J, with 18 bases in between. CDR1 is MDHEN and CDR2 is SYDVKM in the germline V gene. The CDR3 protein is CASSFGTQWSSTEAFF. In DNA form, the CDR3 reads TGTGCCAGCAGTTTCGGGACTCAGTGGTCCAGCACTGAAGCTTTCTTT.

The gene calls are TRBV29-1 and TRBJ2-7, with D possibly matching TRBD1 (5 bases). Trimming removed 1 base from V and 2 bases from J, with 6 bases in between. This CDR3 is built from 12 residues. Looked up from germline, CDR1 is SQVTM and CDR2 is ANQGSEA. The CDR3 loop reads CSVEGGAYEQYF. The CDR3 nucleotides read TGCAGCGTTGAAGGGGGCGCCTACGAGCAGTACTTC.

The V and J genes are TRBV4-3 and TRBJ2-7, with 9 bases that match TRBD2. CDR1 and CDR2 from the germline V gene are LGHNA and YSLEER. The CDR3 loop spans 15 amino acids. V was pared by 4 bases and J by 2 bases, with 6 bases of the junction left unmatched. The CDR3 reads CASSLNSGSAYEQYF. CDR3 nucleotides: TGCGCCAGCAGCCTCAATAGCGGGAGTGCCTACGAGCAGTACTTC.

This clone was found a few times. The V and J genes are TRBV5-5 and TRBJ1-1; D unresolved. The V end lost 0 bases, the J end lost 6 bases, and 15 bases lay between the germline ends. Germline V CDR1 and CDR2: SGHKS, YYEKEE (reference sequence). The CDR3 totals 15 residues. CDR3 sequence: CASSLGGSPIAEAFF. CDR3 coding DNA: TGTGCCAGCAGCTTGGGAGGGAGCCCTATCGCTGAAGCTTTCTTT.